The rows below give T cell receptor beta chains drawn from one sample of a study of OX40 agonist ivuxolimab in advanced cancers. Measured with immunoSEQ multiplex PCR; TCRdb has only the in-frame clones, and not every one. Altogether tens of thousands of clones are present, approximately 81% being singletons, with the ten largest covering 2.5% to 3.5%. The sequenced sample was CD4+ or CD8+ T cells sorted from blood, obtained in a trial of the OX40 agonist ivuxolimab. Receptors were obtained from an adult with an advanced solid tumor such as melanoma, head and neck, liver or kidney cancer. The CDR3 runs from the conserved cysteine through the conserved F or W. The D gene is left open where the match is weak. Clone size is shown for a subset of rows, as once, few, many or a class of expanded clone.

D	size	V	J	DNA	CDR3
-	few	TRBV27	TRBJ1-6	TGTGCCAGCACTTCAGCAGGGTCACCCCTCCACTTT	CASTSAGSPLHF
-	-	TRBV7-9	TRBJ1-6	TGTGCCAGCAGCTTAGGAGGGGGTAATTCACCCCTCCACTTT	CASSLGGGNSPLHF
-	-	TRBV2	TRBJ2-6	TGTGCCAGCAGTGAAGCACTCGGGGGTCCTGGGGCCAACGTCCTGACTTTC	CASSEALGGPGANVLTF
-	-	TRBV2	TRBJ1-4	TGTGCCAGCAGTGATTGGGGGTTAGAATATGAAAAACTGTTTTTT	CASSDWGLEYEKLFF
TRBD1	once	TRBV28	TRBJ2-5	TGTGCCAGCAGTTTAGACAGGGTAGAGACCCAGTACTTC	CASSLDRVETQYF
-	-	TRBV5-4	TRBJ1-5	TGTGCCAGCAGCTTCGGCGGAAGAAGCAATCAGCCCCAGCATTTT	CASSFGGRSNQPQHF
TRBD1	-	TRBV6-1	TRBJ1-1	TGTGCCAGCAGTGAATCAAGGGACAGTCAAGCTTTCTTT	CASSESRDSQAFF
-	-	TRBV7-2	TRBJ2-3	TGTGCCAGCAGCCCATCGCCGGGACCGCCGCAGTATTTT	CASSPSPGPPQYF
-	few	TRBV28	TRBJ1-3	TGTGCCAGCAGTGAGCTAGACGGAAACACCATATATTTT	CASSELDGNTIYF
-	-	TRBV11-2	TRBJ1-4	TGTGCCAGCAGCTTAGTCCCGCAGGGTAACGATGAAAAACTGTTTTTT	CASSLVPQGNDEKLFF
-	-	TRBV10-3	TRBJ1-1	TGTGCCATCAGTGGTGGGGACTTGAACACTGAAGCTTTCTTT	CAISGGDLNTEAFF
-	-	TRBV4-2	TRBJ2-7	TGTGCCAGCAGCCCCCGCGGAGGGAGTATTCCCTACGAGCAGTACTTC	CASSPRGGSIPYEQYF
-	-	TRBV6-5	TRBJ2-7	TGTGCCACGAAGGACAGCTCCTACGAGCAGTACTTC	CATKDSSYEQYF
TRBD2	-	TRBV6-1	TRBJ2-7	TGTGCCAGCAGTCAACTAGCGGGAGCTGGTGAGCAGTACTTC	CASSQLAGAGEQYF
TRBD1	-	TRBV27	TRBJ2-7	TGTGCCAGCAGTTTAAGGGGACAGGGGAAGTACGAGCAGTACTTC	CASSLRGQGKYEQYF
-	-	TRBV19	TRBJ1-5	TGTGCCAGTAGTTTTCAGCATGACAATCAGCCCCAGCATTTT	CASSFQHDNQPQHF
-	-	TRBV5-1	TRBJ2-3	TGCGCCAGCAGCCAGGAGACAGATACGCAGTATTTT	CASSQETDTQYF
-	-	TRBV18	TRBJ1-1	TGTGCCAGCTCACCACCAGAGGGTAGGGCTGAAGCTTTCTTT	CASSPPEGRAEAFF
-	-	TRBV5-1	TRBJ2-7	TGCGCCAGCAGCTTGGAGTGGGAAAACTCCTACGAGCAGTACTTC	CASSLEWENSYEQYF
TRBD1	few	TRBV4-1	TRBJ1-2	TGCGCCAGCAGCCAAAGCCCTCAGGGGGCCTATGGCTACACCTTC	CASSQSPQGAYGYTF
TRBD2	-	TRBV7-2	TRBJ2-3	TGTGCCAGCAGCTTAAGGCGGGGGGGCCGGGGCGGTTGGACAGATACGCAGTATTTT	CASSLRRGGRGGWTDTQYF
TRBD2	-	TRBV27	TRBJ2-1	TGTGCCAGCAGTTTTCGTAGCGGGATCTCCTACAATGAGCAGTTCTTC	CASSFRSGISYNEQFF
-	-	TRBV29-1	TRBJ2-5	TGCAGCGTTTACGAGCAGCAAGAGACCCAGTACTTC	CSVYEQQETQYF
-	-	TRBV19	TRBJ1-4	TGTGCCAGTAGCCAACAGGGAACTAATGAAAAACTGTTTTTT	CASSQQGTNEKLFF
-	-	TRBV10-3	TRBJ1-4	TGTGCCATCAGTGAGACTAAAGGGATAGGTGGTTCAACTAATGAAAAACTGTTTTTT	CAISETKGIGGSTNEKLFF
-	few	TRBV5-1	TRBJ1-1	TGCGCCAGCAGAGCGGTCTTCAACACTGAAGCTTTCTTT	CASRAVFNTEAFF
-	-	TRBV5-4	TRBJ1-1	TGTGCCAGCAGCTTGGTTAGGACAGACACTGAAGCTTTCTTT	CASSLVRTDTEAFF
-	-	TRBV9	TRBJ2-3	TGTGCCAGCAGCAGAGACGACTCTAGCACAGATACGCAGTATTTT	CASSRDDSSTDTQYF
-	-	TRBV7-3	TRBJ2-1	TGTGCCAGCAGCTTAATCCCGGGACTTAACAATGAGCAGTTCTTC	CASSLIPGLNNEQFF
-	once	TRBV5-1	TRBJ2-5	TGCGCCAGCAGCTTGGCCTTAGCGGCGGAGACCCAGTACTTC	CASSLALAAETQYF
TRBD2	-	TRBV7-9	TRBJ2-5	TGTGCCAGCAGCCCCGGGACTAGCGGGAGGCCCGGGGAGACCCAGTACTTC	CASSPGTSGRPGETQYF
-	-	TRBV2	TRBJ2-1	TGTGCCAGCAGTGAACGGCCGATCAATGAGCAGTTCTTC	CASSERPINEQFF
-	-	TRBV19	TRBJ1-1	TGTGCCAGTATTGGGACAACTTATAGAGCTTTCTTT	CASIGTTYRAFF